The rows below give T cell receptor beta chains drawn from one sample of a study of cytomegalovirus exposure and HLA in healthy donors. The protocol was immunoSEQ multiplex PCR, while the TCRdb copy is restricted to in-frame clones and leaves out a portion. The data contain 70,000 to 85,000 clones, over 70% of them singletons. The specimen was PBMCs. These receptors came from a man aged 35 to 55 in good health and CMV-seropositive. The CDR3 runs from the conserved cysteine through the conserved F or W.

CDR3 protein | V gene
CASQGTGYGYTF | TRBV13
CAWERQANTEAFF | TRBV30
CASENGMGKNTEAFF | TRBV2
CASSLDGVGRNIQYF | TRBV27
CASSPGLVRSYEQYF | TRBV5-6
CASSDRIGTGENYGYTF | TRBV2
CASSGRMAHSGNTIYF | TRBV9
CASSLALGGGQPQHF | TRBV7-2
CASSLDLLAGGEQFF | TRBV11-2
CASSPGQGYGYTF | TRBV5-4
CASSLAGDTLTDTQYF | TRBV7-2
CASRSANTGPSNQPQHF | TRBV28
CASSPAGATDTQYF | TRBV28
CASSPRDRGGETQYF | TRBV7-6
CASSPTGYGNEQYF | TRBV28
CASSSGGTQYF | TRBV7-6
CASSEAEQGNTEAFF | TRBV6-1
CASSQDPWASGGVDEQFF | TRBV4-2
CASRKGGGVGQETQYF | TRBV7-2
CASSLVLGVNEQFF | TRBV11-2
CASRSLTGSETQYF | TRBV6-5
CASSVGGGGGVHTEAFF | TRBV9
CASADPGTGTIYGYTF | TRBV11-1
CASSLTGREDYGYTF | TRBV5-1
CASSLGGDSYEQYF | TRBV5-1
CASSETGTQYSGANVLTF | TRBV28
CSVRGQGKHNEQFF | TRBV29-1
CASSTNPPGLSNTEAFF | TRBV7-2
CASSLQAGIQEQFF | TRBV7-8